The clone carrying this TCR beta chain came up a few times. As yet, its antigen is unknown. The donors, aged about 6 to 100, were healthy Caucasians from Russia. It was with a sample-barcoded 5' primer and a J-beta primer mix that a second PCR of about 7 to 12 cycles was run. Each of the cDNA molecules was tagged by a template-switch adaptor with 12 random nucleotides. A single record per CDR3 protein comes from TCRdb applying MiXCR to the 5' RACE reads. The sample carries 1.6 million or so distinct CDR3 sequences, about 35% recorded once. This sample was taken from a study of blood T cells in healthy people across ages. The study, taken as a whole, reports: Unsorted PBMC input precluded a conclusive naive versus antigen-experienced comparison.

V dropped 2 bases and J dropped 0; count of bases not matched to a gene: 7. In germline, CDR1 is SEHNR, CDR2 FQNEAQ (reference sequence). The CDR3 loop spans 19 amino acids. The chain employs TRBV7-9 and TRBJ2-6; the match to TRBD2 covers 10 bases. The source material was blood. The clonotype was recovered from a woman aged 30 to 39 in good health. The CDR3 bases are TGTGCCAGCAGCTTATTCGAGGGACTAGCGAACTCTGGGGCCAACGTCCTGACTTTC. Residues: CASSLFEGLANSGANVLTF.